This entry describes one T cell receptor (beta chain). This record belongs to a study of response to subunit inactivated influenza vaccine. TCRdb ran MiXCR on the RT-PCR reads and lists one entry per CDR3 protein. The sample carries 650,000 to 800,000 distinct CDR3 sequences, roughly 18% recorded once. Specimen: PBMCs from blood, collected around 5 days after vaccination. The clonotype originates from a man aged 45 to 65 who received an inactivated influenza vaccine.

The CDR3: CAISDGSNTEAFF. CDR3 nucleotide sequence: TGTGCCATCAGTGACGGTTCGAACACTGAAGCTTTCTTT. The chain links TRBV10-3 to TRBJ1-1; D remains unclear. CDR3 length: 13 amino acids. Trimming took off 3 bases at V and 1 base at J, with 6 bases between the two ends. CDR1 and CDR2 (germline): ENHRY, SYGVKD.